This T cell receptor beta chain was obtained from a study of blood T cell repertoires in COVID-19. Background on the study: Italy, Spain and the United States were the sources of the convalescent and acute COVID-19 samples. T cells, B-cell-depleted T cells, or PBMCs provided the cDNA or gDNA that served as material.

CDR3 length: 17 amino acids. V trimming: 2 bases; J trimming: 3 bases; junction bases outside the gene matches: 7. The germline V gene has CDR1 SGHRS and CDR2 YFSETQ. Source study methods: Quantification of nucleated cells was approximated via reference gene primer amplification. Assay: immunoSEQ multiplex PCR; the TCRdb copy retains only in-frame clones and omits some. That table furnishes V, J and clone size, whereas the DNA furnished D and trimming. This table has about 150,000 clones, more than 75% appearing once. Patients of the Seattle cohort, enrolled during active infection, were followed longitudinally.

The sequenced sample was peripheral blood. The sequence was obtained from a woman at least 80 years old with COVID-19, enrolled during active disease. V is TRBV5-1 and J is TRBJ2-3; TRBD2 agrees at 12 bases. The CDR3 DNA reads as TGCGCCAGCAGCTTAAGGACGACTAGCGGGAGAACAGATACGCAGTATTTT. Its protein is CASSLRTTSGRTDTQYF.